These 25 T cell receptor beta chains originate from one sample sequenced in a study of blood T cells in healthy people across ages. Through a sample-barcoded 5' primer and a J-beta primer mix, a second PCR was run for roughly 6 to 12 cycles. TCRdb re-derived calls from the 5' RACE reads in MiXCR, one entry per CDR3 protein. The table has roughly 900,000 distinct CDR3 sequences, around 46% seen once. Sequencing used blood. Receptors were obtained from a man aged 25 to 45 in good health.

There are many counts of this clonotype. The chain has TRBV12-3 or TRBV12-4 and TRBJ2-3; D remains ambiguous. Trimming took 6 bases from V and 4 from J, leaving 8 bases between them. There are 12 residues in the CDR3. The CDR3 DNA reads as TGTGCCAGCAGCCCCAGCCCAGATACGCAGTATTTT. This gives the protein CASSPSPDTQYF.

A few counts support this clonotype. The CDR3 sequence: CASSQGSVNIQYF. CDR3 DNA sequence: TGTGCCAGCAGCCAAGGCAGCGTAAACATTCAGTACTTC. The chain joins TRBV14 to TRBJ2-4, with D hard to call. Trimming removed 1 base from V and 6 bases from J, with 7 bases in between. The CDR3 extends over 13 amino acids. Germline V lookup: CDR1 SGHDN, CDR2 FVKESK.

CDR3 sequence: CASSGTGNDEQYF. The DNA of the CDR3 is TGTGCCAGCAGTGGGACAGGGAACGACGAGCAGTACTTC. The V call is TRBV6-1, the J call TRBJ2-5; 8 bases fit TRBD1. The J call may be wrong; the DNA end is better matched by TRBJ2-7. The CDR3 contains 13 residues. Germline V CDR1 and CDR2: MNHNS, SASEGT.

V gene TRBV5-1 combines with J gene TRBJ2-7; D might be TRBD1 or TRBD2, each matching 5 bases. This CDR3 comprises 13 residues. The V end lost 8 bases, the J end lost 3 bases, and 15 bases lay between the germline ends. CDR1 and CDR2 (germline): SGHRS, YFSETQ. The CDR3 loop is CARSGRGFYEQYF. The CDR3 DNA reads TGCGCCAGATCGGGACGGGGTTTCTACGAGCAGTACTTC.

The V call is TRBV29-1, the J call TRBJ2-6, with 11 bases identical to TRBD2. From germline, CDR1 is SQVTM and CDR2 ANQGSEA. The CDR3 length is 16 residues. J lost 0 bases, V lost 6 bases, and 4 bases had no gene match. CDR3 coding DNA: TGCAGCGTGGATACTAGCGGGAGCTCTGGGGCCAACGTCCTGACTTTC. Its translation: CSVDTSGSSGANVLTF.

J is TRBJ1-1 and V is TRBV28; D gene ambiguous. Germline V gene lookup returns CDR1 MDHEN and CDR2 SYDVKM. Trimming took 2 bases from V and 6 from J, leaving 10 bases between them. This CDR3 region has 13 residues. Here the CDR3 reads CASSLLPPAEAFF. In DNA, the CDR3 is TGTGCCAGCAGTTTACTCCCCCCCGCTGAAGCTTTCTTT.

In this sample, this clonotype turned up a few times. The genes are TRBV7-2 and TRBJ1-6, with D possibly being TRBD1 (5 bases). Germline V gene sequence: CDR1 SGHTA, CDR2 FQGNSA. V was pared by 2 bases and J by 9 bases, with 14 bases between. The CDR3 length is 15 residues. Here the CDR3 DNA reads TGTGCCAGCAGCTTAACTCAGGGTATGGGTTCACCCCTCCACTTT. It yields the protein CASSLTQGMGSPLHF.

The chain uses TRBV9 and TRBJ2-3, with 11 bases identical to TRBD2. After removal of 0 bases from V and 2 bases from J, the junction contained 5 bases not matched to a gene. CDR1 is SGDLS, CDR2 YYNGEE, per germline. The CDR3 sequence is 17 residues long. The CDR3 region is CASSVAPSGGFTDTQYF. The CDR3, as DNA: TGTGCCAGCAGCGTAGCGCCTAGCGGGGGGTTCACAGATACGCAGTATTTT.

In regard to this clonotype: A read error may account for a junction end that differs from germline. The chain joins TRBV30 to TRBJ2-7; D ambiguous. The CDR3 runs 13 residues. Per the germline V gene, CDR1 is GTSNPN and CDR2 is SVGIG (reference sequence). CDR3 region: CVWNIGGGYEQYF. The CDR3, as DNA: TGTGTCTGGAATATCGGTGGTGGCTACGAGCAGTACTTC.

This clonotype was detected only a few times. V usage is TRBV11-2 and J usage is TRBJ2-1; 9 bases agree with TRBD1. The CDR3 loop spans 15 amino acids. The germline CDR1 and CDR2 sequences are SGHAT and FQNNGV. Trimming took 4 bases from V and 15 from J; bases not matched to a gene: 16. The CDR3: CASSYSGTGFLLPFF. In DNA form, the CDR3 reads TGTGCCAGCAGCTACAGCGGGACAGGGTTTCTTCTCCCGTTCTTC.

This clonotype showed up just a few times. This CDR3 is CASSFGLAGVNEQFF. CDR3 coding DNA: TGTGCCAGCAGCTTCGGACTAGCGGGGGTCAATGAGCAGTTCTTC. The J gene is TRBJ2-1, the V gene TRBV6-2 or TRBV6-3; 13 bases agree with TRBD2. The CDR3 loop spans 15 amino acids. V lost 6 bases and J lost 6; bases outside the gene matches: 5. Germline V CDR1 and CDR2: MNHEY, SVGEGT.

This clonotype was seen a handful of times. DNA of the CDR3: TGCAGTGCTAGTCGAGCGGGGACAGATACGCAGTATTTT. It codes for CSASRAGTDTQYF. The chain has TRBV20-1 and TRBJ2-3, with TRBD2 matching over 7 bases. Germline V gene data show CDR1 as DFQATT and CDR2 as SNEGSKA (reference sequence). CDR3 length: 13 amino acids. J gave up 3 bases and V 3 bases, and 3 bases lay outside the gene matches.

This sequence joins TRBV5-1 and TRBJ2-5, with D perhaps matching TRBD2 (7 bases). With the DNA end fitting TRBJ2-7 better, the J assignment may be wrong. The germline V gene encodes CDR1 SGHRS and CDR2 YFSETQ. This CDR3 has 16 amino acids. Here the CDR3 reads CASSLTGGQGSYEQYF. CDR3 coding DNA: TGCGCCAGCAGCTTAACCGGGGGGCAGGGTTCCTACGAGCAGTACTTC.

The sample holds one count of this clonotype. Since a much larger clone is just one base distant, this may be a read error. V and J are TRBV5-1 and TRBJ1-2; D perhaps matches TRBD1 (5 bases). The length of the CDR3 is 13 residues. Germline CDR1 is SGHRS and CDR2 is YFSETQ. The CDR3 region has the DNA TGCGCCAACAGCTCGCGCAGGGAAGGTGGCTACACCTTC. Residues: CANSSRREGGYTF.

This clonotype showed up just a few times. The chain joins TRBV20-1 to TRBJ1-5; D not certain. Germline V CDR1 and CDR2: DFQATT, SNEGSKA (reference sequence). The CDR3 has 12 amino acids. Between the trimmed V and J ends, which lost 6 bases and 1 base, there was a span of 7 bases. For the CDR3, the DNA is TGCAGTGCGGGAAGCAGCAATCAGCCCCAGCATTTT. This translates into CSAGSSNQPQHF.

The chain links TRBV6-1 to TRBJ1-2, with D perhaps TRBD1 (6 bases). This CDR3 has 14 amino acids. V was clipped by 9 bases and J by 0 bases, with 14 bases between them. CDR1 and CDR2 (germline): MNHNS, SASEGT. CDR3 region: CASETGTSNYGYTF. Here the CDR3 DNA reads TGTGCCAGTGAGACCGGGACATCTAACTATGGCTACACCTTC.

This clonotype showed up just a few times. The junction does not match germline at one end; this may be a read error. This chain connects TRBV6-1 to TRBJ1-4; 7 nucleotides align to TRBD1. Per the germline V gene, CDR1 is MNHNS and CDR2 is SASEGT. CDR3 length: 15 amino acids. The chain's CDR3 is CASSPRTGRSEKLFF. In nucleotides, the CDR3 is TGTGCCAGCAGTCCTCGGACAGGCCGAAGTGAAAAGCTGTTTTTT.

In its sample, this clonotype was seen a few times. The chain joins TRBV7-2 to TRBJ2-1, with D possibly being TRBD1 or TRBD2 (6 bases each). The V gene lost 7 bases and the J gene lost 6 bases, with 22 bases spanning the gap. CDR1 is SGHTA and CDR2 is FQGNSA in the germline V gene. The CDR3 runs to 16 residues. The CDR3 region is CASTTTGAGLANEQFF. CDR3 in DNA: TGTGCCAGCACCACTACGGGGGCAGGGCTTGCCAATGAGCAGTTCTTC.

The CDR3 region has the DNA TGTGCCAGCAGCCAAGATTATGTGATAACGGAGCTGTTTTTT. Encoded protein: CASSQDYVITELFF. V is TRBV4-2 and J is TRBJ2-2; D gene unclear. The germline gives CDR1 LGHNA, CDR2 YNFKEQ. The V end was cut by 0 bases, the J end by 10 bases, with 12 bases between. The CDR3 covers 14 residues.

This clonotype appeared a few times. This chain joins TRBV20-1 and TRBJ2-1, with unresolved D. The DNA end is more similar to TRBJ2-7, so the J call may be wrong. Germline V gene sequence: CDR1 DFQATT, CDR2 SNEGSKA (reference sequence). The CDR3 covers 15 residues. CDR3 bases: TGCAGTGCTAGAGCTCGCGACCTTTCCTACAATGAGCAGTACTTC. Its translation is CSARARDLSYNEQYF.

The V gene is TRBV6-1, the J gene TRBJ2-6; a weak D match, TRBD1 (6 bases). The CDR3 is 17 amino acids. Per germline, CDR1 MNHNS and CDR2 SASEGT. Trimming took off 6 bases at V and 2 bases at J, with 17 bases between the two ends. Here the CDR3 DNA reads TGTGCCAGCAGCCGACAGGCCGCTAAGGCTGGGGCCAACGTCCTGACTTTC. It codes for CASSRQAAKAGANVLTF.

In DNA, the CDR3 is TGCAGCGACACAGGGAGCTATGGCTACACCTTC. Translating it yields CSDTGSYGYTF. The chain recombines TRBV29-1 with TRBJ1-2, with D possibly being TRBD1 (6 bases). The CDR3 is made up of 11 amino acids. V was shortened by 7 bases and J by 4 bases, with 10 bases between the two germline ends. Germline V lookup: CDR1 SQVTM, CDR2 ANQGSEA.

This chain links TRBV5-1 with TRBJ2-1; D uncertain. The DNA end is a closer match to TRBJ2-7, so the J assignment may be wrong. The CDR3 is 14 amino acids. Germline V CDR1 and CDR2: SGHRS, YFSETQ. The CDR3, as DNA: TGCGCCAGCAGCTTGATGGGCCCCAATAATGAGCAGTACTTC. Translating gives CASSLMGPNNEQYF.

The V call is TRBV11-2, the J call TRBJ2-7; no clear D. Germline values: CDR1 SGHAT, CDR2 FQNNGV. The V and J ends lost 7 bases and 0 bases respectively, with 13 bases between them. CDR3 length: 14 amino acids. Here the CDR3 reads CASMGDRYSYEQYF. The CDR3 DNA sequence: TGTGCCAGCATGGGTGACCGCTACTCCTACGAGCAGTACTTC.

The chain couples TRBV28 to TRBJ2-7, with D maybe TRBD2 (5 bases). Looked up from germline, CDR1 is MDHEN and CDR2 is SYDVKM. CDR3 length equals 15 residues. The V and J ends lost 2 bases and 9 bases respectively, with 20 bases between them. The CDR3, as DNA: TGTGCCAGCAGTTTAATGTCCGGGATTGGGGTGGCGCAGTACTTC. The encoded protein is CASSLMSGIGVAQYF. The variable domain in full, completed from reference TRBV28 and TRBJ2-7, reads DVKVTQSSRYLVKRTGEKVFLECVQDMDHENMFWYRQDPGLGLRLIYFSYDVKMKEKGDIPEGYSVSREKKERFSLILESASTNQTSMYLCASSLMSGIGVAQYFGPGTRLTVT.